These 20 T cell receptor beta chains were all obtained from the same sample, sequenced in a study of blood T cell repertoires in COVID-19. Using immunoSEQ multiplex PCR, the repertoire was profiled, and TCRdb retains in-frame clones only, with some absent. The top ten hold approximately 7% of the sample, which has more than 85,000 clones, approximately 84% seen once. Sequenced: peripheral blood. The receptors stem from a woman between 50 and 59 years old with acute or convalescent COVID-19.

The J gene is TRBJ2-1, the V gene TRBV7-9, with 8 nucleotides matching TRBD1. Germline CDR1 is SEHNR and CDR2 is FQNEAQ (reference sequence). The CDR3 sequence is 13 residues long. J gave up 6 bases and V 5 bases, and 3 bases lay outside the gene matches. CDR3 bases: TGTGCCAGCAGCCCCGGGACAGGCAATGAGCAGTTCTTC. Its protein is CASSPGTGNEQFF.

This clone turned up a few times. The CDR3 DNA sequence: TGCGCCAGCAGCTTACGGACAGGGGAAAAAGGAAACACCATATATTTT. Translation: CASSLRTGEKGNTIYF. The J gene is TRBJ1-3, the V gene TRBV5-1; 9 bases agree with TRBD1. Looked up from germline, CDR1 is SGHRS and CDR2 is YFSETQ. The CDR3 has 16 amino acids. Trimming at V came to 2 bases and at J to 4 bases, leaving 7 bases not matched to a gene. Drawing the rest from reference TRBV5-1 and TRBJ1-3, the complete variable domain is KAGVTQTPRYLIKTRGQQVTLSCSPISGHRSVSWYQQTPGQGLQFLFEYFSETQRNKGNFPGRFSGRQFSNSRSEMNVSTLELGDSALYLCASSLRTGEKGNTIYFGEGSWLTVV.

V and J are TRBV7-8 and TRBJ1-1; TRBD1 matches at 8 bases. The CDR3 is 16 amino acids. Germline CDR1 and CDR2: SGHVS and FQNEAQ. The ends lost 4 bases at V and 1 base at J; junction bases unmatched: 8. The CDR3 DNA sequence: TGTGCCAGCAGCTCCGTATCCAGGGGGCCGAACACTGAAGCTTTCTTT. It yields the protein CASSSVSRGPNTEAFF.

This chain links TRBV11-2 with TRBJ1-1; 7 bases align to TRBD1. With 5 bases clipped from V and 7 bases from J, the junction kept 10 bases outside the gene matches. Germline-derived CDR1 and CDR2 are SGHAT and FQNNGV. The CDR3 is 14 amino acids. CDR3 coding DNA: TGTGCCAGCAGCATATCCCCTACAGGGGTTGAAGCTTTCTTT. Amino acids: CASSISPTGVEAFF.

This clone has more than one count but fewer than ten. The rearrangement joins TRBV5-1 to TRBJ1-5; 7 bases are a match to TRBD1. Germline V gives CDR1 SGHRS, CDR2 YFSETQ. With 1 base clipped from V and 8 bases from J, the junction kept 3 bases outside the gene matches. The CDR3 is made up of 13 amino acids. CDR3: CASSLTGTEPQHF. The DNA of the CDR3 is TGCGCCAGCAGCTTGACAGGGACAGAGCCCCAGCATTTT.

This clone has a count of ten or more. The DNA for the CDR3 is TGTGCCAGCAGCGGGGACAGGGGAGGTAACGGGGAGCTGTTTTTT. Its translation: CASSGDRGGNGELFF. The chain links TRBV5-4 to TRBJ2-2; 10 bases map to TRBD1. The CDR3 sequence is 15 residues long. Losses at the gene ends were 4 bases for V and 7 bases for J; bases not matched to a gene: 7. The germline V gene encodes CDR1 SGHNT and CDR2 YYREEE (reference sequence).

The genes are TRBV5-6 and TRBJ1-5; 8 bases match TRBD1. This CDR3 spans 15 amino acids. The germline gives CDR1 SGHDT, CDR2 YYEEEE. The V gene end was trimmed by 4 bases and the J gene end by 4 bases; junction bases not matched to a gene: 7. The CDR3 protein is CASSPGTGANQPQHF. The CDR3 nucleotides are TGTGCCAGCAGCCCAGGGACAGGTGCTAATCAGCCCCAGCATTTT. Full variable domain (missing parts from reference TRBV5-6 and TRBJ1-5): DAGVTQSPTHLIKTRGQQVTLRCSPKSGHDTVSWYQQALGQGPQFIFQYYEEEERQRGNFPDRFSGHQFPNYSSELNVNALLLGDSALYLCASSPGTGANQPQHFGDGTRLSIL.

This rearrangement joins TRBV5-4 to TRBJ2-3; 12 nucleotides match TRBD2. CDR3 length: 15 amino acids. Germline V CDR1 and CDR2: SGHNT, YYREEE (reference sequence). The trim removed 5 bases at V and 5 bases at J, leaving 6 bases unmatched. The CDR3 spells CASSPTSGGKDTQYF. For the CDR3, the DNA is TGTGCCAGCAGTCCCACTAGCGGGGGGAAAGATACGCAGTATTTT.

The rearrangement uses TRBV5-3 and TRBJ2-3; 10 bases agree with TRBD2. TRBV5-3 is annotated as an ORF whose role is uncertain. This CDR3 has 18 amino acids. V lost 4 bases, J lost 2 bases, and 13 bases stayed unmatched. CDR3 sequence reads: CARSPRQRTSGFTDTQYF. The CDR3 DNA follows: TGTGCCAGAAGCCCGCGCCAACGGACTAGCGGATTCACAGATACGCAGTATTTT.

This chain links TRBV13 with TRBJ1-6; 10 bases agree with TRBD1. CDR3 length equals 16 residues. With V trimmed by 5 bases and J by 12 bases, 13 bases remained unmatched. From germline, CDR1 is PRHDT and CDR2 FYEKMQ (reference sequence). The CDR3 region is CASSLSNRDRGRPLHF. CDR3 coding DNA: TGTGCCAGCAGCCTTTCTAACCGGGACAGGGGACGACCCCTCCACTTT.

This clone was seen once. The rearrangement uses TRBV7-6 and TRBJ2-7; 8 bases are shared with TRBD2. CDR3 length: 13 residues. V lost 6 bases to trimming and J lost 1 base; unmatched junction nucleotides: 2. Germline V gene data show CDR1 as SGHVS and CDR2 as FNYEAQ. DNA for the CDR3: TGTGCCAGCAGACGCGGGGGGTCCTACGAGCAGTACTTC. Residues: CASRRGGSYEQYF.

The CDR3 nucleotides read TGTGCCAGCAGCCCCCACGAGGAAGCTTTCTTT. It specifies CASSPHEEAFF. V and J are TRBV9 and TRBJ1-1, with D unresolved. Trimming cost V 4 bases and J 8 bases, with 9 bases left between them. This CDR3 contains 11 residues. Germline assignment: CDR1 SGDLS and CDR2 YYNGEE.

The V gene is TRBV7-9, the J gene TRBJ1-1; weak D call: TRBD1 (6 bases). CDR3 length equals 16 residues. Per germline, CDR1 SEHNR and CDR2 FQNEAQ (reference sequence). V gave up 5 bases and J gave up 1 base, with 17 bases separating them. The CDR3 sequence is CASSARLKTGNTEAFF. The CDR3 nucleotides are TGTGCCAGCAGCGCCCGACTAAAGACAGGGAACACTGAAGCTTTCTTT.

The CDR3 bases are TGCGCCAGCAGCCAAGCCCGGGATCTCCTTGGCTACACCTTC. Translating gives CASSQARDLLGYTF. J is TRBJ1-2 and V is TRBV4-1; D gene ambiguous. CDR3 length: 14 amino acids. Trimming stripped 1 base from V and 7 bases from J, with 13 bases between. Germline CDR1 MGHRA, CDR2 YSYEKL.

This chain uses TRBV23-1 with TRBJ1-4, with 9 bases aligning to TRBD1. TRBV23-1 is placed among ORFs of uncertain function. J gave up 0 bases and V 3 bases, and 17 bases lay outside the gene matches. The CDR3 spans 21 residues. As DNA, the CDR3 is TGCGCCAGCAGTCATCGGACCGGGACAGGGTCCCTAAAAACAACTAATGAAAAACTGTTTTTT. The encoded protein is CASSHRTGTGSLKTTNEKLFF.

This chain connects TRBV10-3 to TRBJ1-1; TRBD1 might be the D (5 bases). The ends were cut back, 7 bases at V and 1 base at J, with 10 bases in the middle. This CDR3 contains 13 residues. Germline V lookup: CDR1 ENHRY, CDR2 SYGVKD. Here the CDR3 reads CAITQTENTEAFF. CDR3 nucleotides: TGTGCCATCACCCAGACAGAGAACACTGAAGCTTTCTTT.

This clone is a singleton in its sample. This rearrangement joins TRBV6-5 to TRBJ1-5; D unresolved. V lost 4 bases and J lost 5, with 6 bases in between. The CDR3 has 12 amino acids. In germline, CDR1 is MNHEY, CDR2 SVGAGI. The CDR3 DNA is TGTGCCAGCAGTTCCGGTCATCAGCCCCAGCATTTT. Its protein is CASSSGHQPQHF.

The V and J genes are TRBV28 and TRBJ1-5; 7 positions match TRBD1. Per germline, CDR1 MDHEN and CDR2 SYDVKM. The length of the CDR3 is 13 residues. The V gene end was trimmed by 7 bases and the J gene end by 3 bases; junction bases not matched to a gene: 3. The CDR3 protein is CASMGQNNQPQHF. The CDR3 nucleotides read TGTGCCAGCATGGGACAGAACAATCAGCCCCAGCATTTT.

This rearrangement joins TRBV5-6 to TRBJ2-3, with TRBD1 matching over 7 bases. The junction had 6 bases not matched to a gene; V was cut back by 0 bases and J by 8 bases. The CDR3 is 14 amino acids. Germline-derived CDR1 and CDR2 are SGHDT and YYEEEE. The CDR3 here is CASSLAQGLVTQYF. The DNA of the CDR3 is TGTGCCAGCAGCTTGGCACAGGGGCTGGTTACGCAGTATTTT.

The chain combines TRBV2 with TRBJ1-6; no definite D call. The CDR3 has 13 amino acids. Trimming cost V 11 bases and J 5 bases, with 13 bases left between them. Germline-derived CDR1 and CDR2 are SNHLY and FYNNEI. The CDR3 nucleotides read TGTGCCGCAGCGTCCCTAAATAATTCACCCCTCCACTTT. Translated: CAAASLNNSPLHF. Combining the CDR3 with reference TRBV2 and TRBJ1-6 gives the whole variable domain EPEVTQTPSHQVTQMGQEVILRCVPISNHLYFYWYRQILGQKVEFLVSFYNNEISEKSEIFDDQFSVERPDGSNFTLKIRSTKLEDSAMYFCAAASLNNSPLHFGNGTRLTVT.